These T cell receptor beta chains were read from a single sample in a study of blood T cell repertoires in COVID-19. The table came from immunoSEQ multiplex PCR; TCRdb's copy has only in-frame clones and leaves some out. The sample lists about 480,000 clones, 85% to 90% occurring once. The sequencing sample was made of peripheral blood. These receptors all stem from a woman in her 30s with acute or convalescent COVID-19. The CDR3 runs from the conserved cysteine through the conserved F or W. D genes are given only for firm matches. Some rows have no size entry. The others give once, few or many, or a class for an expanded clone.

V	J	D	size	CDR3	DNA
TRBV6-5	TRBJ2-7	.	.	CASNPLGASYEQYF	TGTGCCAGCAACCCGCTCGGAGCCTCCTACGAGCAGTACTTC
TRBV15	TRBJ2-2	TRBD1	.	CATSEPSGQGVSTGELFF	TGTGCCACCAGCGAACCCTCGGGACAGGGAGTTTCCACCGGGGAGCTGTTTTTT
TRBV18	TRBJ2-2	.	.	CASSPLRRVDGELFF	TGTGCCAGCTCACCACTCAGGCGTGTGGACGGGGAGCTGTTTTTT
TRBV20-1	TRBJ1-2	.	.	CSASLGHRSDGYTF	TGCAGTGCTAGTCTGGGCCACCGTTCGGATGGCTACACCTTC
TRBV7-9	TRBJ2-1	TRBD1	.	CASSRDRGNEQFF	TGTGCCAGCAGCCGCGACAGGGGTAATGAGCAGTTCTTC
TRBV5-1	TRBJ2-7	TRBD1	.	CASSWGQKYEQYF	TGCGCCAGCAGCTGGGGACAGAAGTACGAGCAGTACTTC
TRBV27	TRBJ2-7	.	.	CASSSHRIRVYEQYF	TGTGCCAGCAGTTCCCACAGGATTCGGGTCTACGAGCAGTACTTC
TRBV2	TRBJ1-2	.	.	CASSEFGPNYGYTF	TGTGCCAGCAGTGAATTTGGCCCTAACTATGGCTACACCTTC
TRBV18	TRBJ2-1	.	.	CASSPASTSSGNEQFF	TGTGCCAGCTCACCTGCGTCGACTAGTAGTGGGAATGAGCAGTTCTTC
TRBV5-1	TRBJ2-1	TRBD2	.	CASNGLAGGNEQFF	TGCGCCAGTAATGGACTAGCGGGGGGGAATGAGCAGTTCTTC
TRBV6-5	TRBJ1-1	.	.	CASAGNTEAFF	TGTGCCAGCGCGGGGAACACTGAAGCTTTCTTT
TRBV6-4	TRBJ1-6	TRBD1	.	CASSPTGQGNSPLHF	TGTGCCAGCAGCCCTACAGGACAGGGCAATTCACCCCTCCACTTT
TRBV7-8	TRBJ1-1	TRBD1	.	CASSLMGQGGTEAFF	TGTGCCAGCAGCTTGATGGGACAGGGTGGAACTGAAGCTTTCTTT
TRBV5-6	TRBJ2-2	.	few	CASSPPGTPNTGELFF	TGTGCCAGCAGCCCGCCCGGGACACCGAACACCGGGGAGCTGTTTTTT
TRBV11-3	TRBJ2-7	.	.	CASSLDPRRGLTYCWEQYF	TGTGCCAGCAGCTTAGATCCCCGGCGGGGGCTCACGTACTGTTGGGAGCAGTACTTC
TRBV5-5	TRBJ1-6	TRBD1	.	CASSWGQGYSPLHF	TGTGCCAGCAGCTGGGGACAGGGGTATTCACCCCTCCACTTT
TRBV11-3	TRBJ1-2	TRBD1	.	CASSLFGYWGQGLYGYTF	TGTGCCAGCAGCTTATTTGGTTATTGGGGACAGGGCCTATATGGCTACACCTTC
TRBV10-3	TRBJ2-5	.	.	CAIARGETQYF	TGTGCCATAGCAAGGGGAGAGACCCAGTACTTC
TRBV2	TRBJ1-1	.	once	CASTVNTEAFF	TGTGCCAGCACGGTGAACACTGAAGCTTTCTTT
TRBV5-1	TRBJ2-7	.	.	CASSLLPGSYEQYF	TGCGCCAGCAGCTTGTTGCCGGGCTCCTACGAGCAGTACTTC
TRBV19	TRBJ1-1	.	.	CASSMGRNTEAFF	TGTGCCAGTAGTATGGGCAGGAACACTGAAGCTTTCTTT
TRBV2	TRBJ2-5	TRBD2	once	CASCEVGRGVRETQYF	TGTGCCAGCTGTGAGGTGGGGCGGGGGGTACGGGAGACCCAGTACTTC
TRBV7-8	TRBJ2-5	.	.	CASSLWRIQETQYF	TGTGCCAGCAGCTTATGGCGGATCCAAGAGACCCAGTACTTC
TRBV19	TRBJ2-7	TRBD1	.	CASRETGTGYYEQYF	TGTGCCAGTAGGGAGACCGGGACAGGCTACTACGAGCAGTACTTC
TRBV4-1	TRBJ1-1	TRBD1	many	CASSHRGGLNTEAFF	TGCGCCAGCAGCCACCGAGGGGGCCTGAACACTGAAGCTTTCTTT
TRBV6-4	TRBJ2-5	TRBD1	.	CASSEGQGETQYF	TGTGCCAGCAGTGAAGGACAGGGAGAGACCCAGTACTTC
TRBV4-1	TRBJ1-1	.	once	CASSPRDKPTYTEAFF	TGCGCCAGCAGCCCACGGGACAAACCGACATACACTGAAGCTTTCTTT
TRBV28	TRBJ2-5	TRBD1	.	CATTNEGMDRVQETQYF	TGTGCCACCACAAACGAGGGGATGGACAGGGTACAAGAGACCCAGTACTTC
TRBV15	TRBJ2-7	.	once	CATSREGPSPKEQYF	TGTGCCACCAGCAGGGAGGGCCCTTCCCCCAAAGAGCAGTACTTC
TRBV9	TRBJ1-5	.	.	CASSVGDINQPQHF	TGTGCCAGCAGCGTAGGGGACATTAATCAGCCCCAGCATTTT
TRBV12-3/TRBV12-4	TRBJ2-7	.	.	CASSFNPNGEQYF	TGTGCCAGCAGTTTTAATCCAAACGGCGAGCAGTACTTC
TRBV3-1/TRBV3-2	TRBJ1-2	.	.	CASSPFPGERGYTF	TGTGCCAGCAGCCCTTTCCCAGGGGAACGGGGCTACACCTTC
TRBV30	TRBJ2-7	TRBD1	.	CAWSSGAGGYKQYF	TGTGCCTGGAGTTCCGGGGCAGGGGGCTATAAGCAGTACTTC
TRBV27	TRBJ1-1	.	.	CASRSGDWAEAFF	TGTGCCAGCCGTAGTGGGGACTGGGCTGAAGCTTTCTTT
TRBV18	TRBJ2-7	TRBD2	.	CASSPPATSGGAHEQYF	TGTGCCAGCTCACCACCGGCCACTAGCGGGGGGGCCCACGAGCAGTACTTC
TRBV11-2	TRBJ2-5	.	.	CASSAYNAGKETQYF	TGTGCCAGCAGCGCTTATAACGCAGGGAAAGAGACCCAGTACTTC
TRBV24-1	TRBJ1-5	.	.	CATSDFGGQPQHF	TGTGCCACCAGTGATTTTGGCGGCCAGCCCCAGCATTTT
TRBV5-1	TRBJ2-1	.	.	CASSFNQGSYNEQFF	TGCGCCAGCAGCTTCAATCAGGGCTCCTACAATGAGCAGTTCTTC
TRBV18	TRBJ1-2	TRBD1	.	CASSPGLRTGYGYTF	TGTGCCAGCTCACCAGGTCTCCGGACAGGGTATGGCTACACCTTC
TRBV19	TRBJ1-1	.	.	CASRQGGHNTEAFF	TGTGCCAGTAGACAAGGCGGGCACAACACTGAAGCTTTCTTT
TRBV9	TRBJ1-2	.	.	CASSVAPGGNYGYTF	TGTGCCAGCAGCGTAGCGCCGGGGGGTAACTATGGCTACACCTTC
TRBV5-6	TRBJ2-5	.	once	CASSLGAGRETQYF	TGTGCCAGCAGCTTGGGGGCAGGGCGAGAGACCCAGTACTTC
TRBV9	TRBJ1-2	TRBD1	.	CASSAHRGPGYTF	TGTGCCAGCAGCGCCCACAGGGGGCCCGGCTACACCTTC
TRBV7-9	TRBJ1-1	.	once	CASSLVMGGTEAFF	TGTGCCAGCAGCTTAGTTATGGGAGGCACTGAAGCTTTCTTT
TRBV6-5	TRBJ2-4	TRBD2	.	CASSYGLAVAKNIQYF	TGTGCCAGCAGTTATGGCCTAGCGGTAGCCAAAAACATTCAGTACTTC
TRBV6-5	TRBJ2-7	.	.	CASSAYEQYF	TGTGCCAGCAGCGCGTACGAGCAGTACTTC
TRBV5-1	TRBJ1-1	TRBD1	.	CASSSPGQGEPEAFF	TGCGCCAGCAGCTCTCCGGGACAGGGTGAACCTGAAGCTTTCTTT
TRBV24-1	TRBJ2-5	TRBD1	.	CATSDTGAGETQYF	TGTGCCACCAGTGATACAGGGGCCGGAGAGACCCAGTACTTC
TRBV7-3	TRBJ2-1	TRBD2	once	CASSRGTSGEAGYEQFF	TGTGCCAGCAGCCGGGGGACTAGCGGGGAGGCCGGTTATGAGCAGTTCTTC